The next 9 T cell receptor beta chains were all read from a single sample in a study of blood T cell repertoires in COVID-19. The method was immunoSEQ multiplex PCR; TCRdb's version includes in-frame clones alone and lacks a portion of them. The repertoire holds over 75,000 clones, with around 80% as singletons. Sequencing input: peripheral blood. The source of these receptors is a man aged 65-85 years with acute or convalescent COVID-19.

The sample holds a few counts of this clone. This chain connects TRBV9 to TRBJ1-3; D is ambiguous. Trimming took off 1 base at V and 0 bases at J, with 8 bases between the two ends. The CDR3 is made up of 15 amino acids. Germline CDR1 and CDR2: SGDLS and YYNGEE. This CDR3 is CASSVTSDSGNTIYF. CDR3 DNA: TGTGCCAGCAGCGTAACTTCTGACTCTGGAAACACCATATATTTT.

The chain uses TRBV7-9 and TRBJ1-1; 9 bases are shared with TRBD1. The CDR3 covers 15 residues. Germline CDR1 is SEHNR and CDR2 is FQNEAQ (reference sequence). The V and J ends lost 5 bases and 5 bases, in that order; junction bases with no gene match: 9. CDR3: CASSPYRQGVTEAFF. DNA for the CDR3: TGTGCCAGCAGCCCATACCGACAGGGGGTGACTGAAGCTTTCTTT.

Written as DNA, the CDR3 is TGTGCCAGCAGCTTAGGGCAGGGGGCGTCGGATGAGCAGTTCTTC. The encoded protein is CASSLGQGASDEQFF. The V gene is TRBV11-2, the J gene TRBJ2-1, with 8 bases lining up with TRBD1. The CDR3 spans 15 residues. V lost 1 base to trimming and J lost 8 bases; unmatched junction nucleotides: 7. The V gene's germline CDR1 is SGHAT and CDR2 FQNNGV.

The chain uses TRBV7-2 and TRBJ1-2, with D perhaps TRBD1 (6 bases). This CDR3 has 16 residues. V lost 5 bases and J 8 bases, leaving 24 bases between the germline ends. CDR1 SGHTA and CDR2 FQGNSA come from the germline V gene. The CDR3 spells CASSRRGQGSLGGYTF. Written as DNA, the CDR3 is TGTGCCAGCAGCCGGCGGGGGCAGGGATCCCTGGGAGGCTACACCTTC.

This clone was counted between two and nine times. V is TRBV21-1 and J is TRBJ2-7; TRBD2, as called in the table, went unchecked against the DNA. TRBV21-1 is designated a pseudogene. The CDR3 has 15 residues. DNA for the CDR3: TGTGCCAGCAGCAACTCCAAAACTGCGGGTTCCGAGCAGTACTTC. It specifies CASSNSKTAGSEQYF.

The chain links TRBV5-6 to TRBJ1-6; 8 bases align to TRBD1. CDR1 is SGHDT and CDR2 is YYEEEE in the germline V gene. Trimming took 3 bases from V and 0 from J; bases not matched to a gene: 8. The CDR3 is 18 residues long. The CDR3, as DNA: TGTGCCAGCAGCTCTTACCGCACAGGGGGCTCCTATAATTCACCCCTCCACTTT. It specifies CASSSYRTGGSYNSPLHF.

V gene TRBV7-9 combines with J gene TRBJ2-5, with 7 bases fitting TRBD1. Looked up from germline, CDR1 is SEHNR and CDR2 is FQNEAQ (reference sequence). CDR3 size: 14 residues. Unmatched junction bases numbered 6, after V lost 3 bases and J lost 5 bases. This chain's CDR3 is CASSLTGTVETQYF. Here the CDR3 DNA reads TGTGCCAGCAGCTTGACCGGGACAGTGGAGACCCAGTACTTC.

The J gene is TRBJ2-7, the V gene TRBV2; 10 positions match TRBD2. Germline V lookup: CDR1 SNHLY, CDR2 FYNNEI. The CDR3 is made up of 14 amino acids. V dropped 8 bases and J dropped 1; count of bases not matched to a gene: 5. The CDR3 sequence is CASLRTSGSYEQYF. For the CDR3, the DNA is TGTGCCAGCCTTCGGACTAGCGGTTCCTACGAGCAGTACTTC.

The chain is built from TRBV30 and TRBJ1-3, with a tentative D call TRBD1 (5 bases). V lost 1 base and J 9 bases, leaving 10 bases between the germline ends. The CDR3 runs to 12 residues. Germline loops: CDR1 GTSNPN, CDR2 SVGIG (reference sequence). The CDR3 DNA follows: TGTGCCTGGAGTGGGGGCCAGTCCACCATATATTTT. Translating gives CAWSGGQSTIYF.